The TCR beta chain under discussion was sequenced for a study of blood T cells in healthy people across ages. A sample-barcoded 5' primer and a J-beta primer mix were used in a second PCR of roughly 7 to 12 cycles. The study obtained at least 2.5 million CDR3-containing paired-end reads from every sample. TCRdb reprocessed the 5' RACE reads with MiXCR, giving one entry per CDR3 protein. The sample includes some 670,000 distinct CDR3 sequences, under 65% of them seen just once. This clonotype has a count of ten or more. This clonotype was obtained from a woman of 80 years or more in good health. The sequencing input was blood.

CDR3 residues: CSVDSAYVSYEQYF. The CDR3 coding sequence is TGCAGCGTTGACTCAGCGTACGTATCCTACGAGCAGTACTTC. This chain connects TRBV29-1 to TRBJ2-7, with D unresolved. This CDR3 region has 14 residues. The V and J ends lost 3 bases and 1 base respectively, with 13 bases between them. CDR1 SQVTM and CDR2 ANQGSEA come from the germline V gene.